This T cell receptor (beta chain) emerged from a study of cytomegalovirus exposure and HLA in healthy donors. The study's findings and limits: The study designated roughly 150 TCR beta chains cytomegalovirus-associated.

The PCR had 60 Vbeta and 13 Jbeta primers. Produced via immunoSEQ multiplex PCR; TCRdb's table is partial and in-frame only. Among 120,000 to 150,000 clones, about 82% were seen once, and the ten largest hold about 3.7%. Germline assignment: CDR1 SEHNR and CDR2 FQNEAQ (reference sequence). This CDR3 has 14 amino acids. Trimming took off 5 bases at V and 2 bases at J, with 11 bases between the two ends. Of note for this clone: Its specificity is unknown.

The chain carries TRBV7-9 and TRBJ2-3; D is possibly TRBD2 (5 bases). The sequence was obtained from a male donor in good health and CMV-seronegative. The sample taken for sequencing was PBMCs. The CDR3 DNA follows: TGTGCCAGCAGCCGCGGCGGGTACACAGATACGCAGTATTTT. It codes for CASSRGGYTDTQYF.